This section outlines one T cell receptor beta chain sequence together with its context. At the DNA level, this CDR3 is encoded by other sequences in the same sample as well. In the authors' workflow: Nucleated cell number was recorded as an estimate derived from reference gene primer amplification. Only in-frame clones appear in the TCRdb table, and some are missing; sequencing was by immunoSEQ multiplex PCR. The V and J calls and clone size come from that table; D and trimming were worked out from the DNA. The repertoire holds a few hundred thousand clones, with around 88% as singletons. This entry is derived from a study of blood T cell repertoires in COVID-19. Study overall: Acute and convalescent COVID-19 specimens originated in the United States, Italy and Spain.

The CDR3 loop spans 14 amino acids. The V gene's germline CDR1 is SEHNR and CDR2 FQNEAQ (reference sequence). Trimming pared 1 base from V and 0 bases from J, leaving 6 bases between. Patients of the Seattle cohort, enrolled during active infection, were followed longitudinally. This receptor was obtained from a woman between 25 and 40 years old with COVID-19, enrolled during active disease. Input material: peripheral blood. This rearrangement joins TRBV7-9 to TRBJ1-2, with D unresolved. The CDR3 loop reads CASSLDIPNYGYTF. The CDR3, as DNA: TGTGCCAGCAGCTTAGACATTCCTAACTATGGCTACACCTTC.